This paragraph reports one TCR beta chain. Its antigen is unidentified. This CDR3 comprises 12 residues. Germline CDR1 reads LGHNA; CDR2 reads YNFKEQ. V was shortened by 0 bases and J by 8 bases, with 5 bases between the two germline ends. This record belongs to a study of T-cell memory formation after mild COVID-19. Study-wide context: Largely donor-specific sequence clusters came from two donors. Regarding the study as a whole: Later expanders leaned toward CD4+, whereas clones contracting from day 15 to 85 were balanced CD4/CD8.

TCRdb re-derived calls from the 5' RACE reads in MiXCR, one entry per CDR3 protein. The sample has just under 350,000 distinct CDR3 sequences, approximately 13% seen once; the top ten hold roughly a fifth. Material for sequencing was PBMCs or a T cell subset sorted from them (not recorded which). The sequence was obtained from a man younger than 35 who had mild COVID-19 (a few samples of this study predate the infection). Cell type and time point are not known. J is TRBJ2-1 and V is TRBV4-2, with D unresolved. This CDR3 is CASSQDGDEQFF. CDR3 DNA sequence: TGTGCCAGCAGCCAAGATGGGGATGAGCAGTTCTTC.